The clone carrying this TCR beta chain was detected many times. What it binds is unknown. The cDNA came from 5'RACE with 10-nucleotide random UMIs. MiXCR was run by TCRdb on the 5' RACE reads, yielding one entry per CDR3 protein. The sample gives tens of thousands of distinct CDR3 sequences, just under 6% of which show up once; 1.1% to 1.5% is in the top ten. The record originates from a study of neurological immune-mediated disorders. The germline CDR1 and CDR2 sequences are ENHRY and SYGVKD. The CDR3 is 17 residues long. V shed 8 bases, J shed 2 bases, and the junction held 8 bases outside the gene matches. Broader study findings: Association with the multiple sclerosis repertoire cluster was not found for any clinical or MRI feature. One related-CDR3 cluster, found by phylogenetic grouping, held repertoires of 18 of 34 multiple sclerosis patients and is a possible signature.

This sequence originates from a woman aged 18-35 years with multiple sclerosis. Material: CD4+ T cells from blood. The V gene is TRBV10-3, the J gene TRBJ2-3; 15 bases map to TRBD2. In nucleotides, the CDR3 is TGTGCCATCGGACTAGCGGGAGGGCCCTCACCCACAGATACGCAGTATTTT. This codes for CAIGLAGGPSPTDTQYF.